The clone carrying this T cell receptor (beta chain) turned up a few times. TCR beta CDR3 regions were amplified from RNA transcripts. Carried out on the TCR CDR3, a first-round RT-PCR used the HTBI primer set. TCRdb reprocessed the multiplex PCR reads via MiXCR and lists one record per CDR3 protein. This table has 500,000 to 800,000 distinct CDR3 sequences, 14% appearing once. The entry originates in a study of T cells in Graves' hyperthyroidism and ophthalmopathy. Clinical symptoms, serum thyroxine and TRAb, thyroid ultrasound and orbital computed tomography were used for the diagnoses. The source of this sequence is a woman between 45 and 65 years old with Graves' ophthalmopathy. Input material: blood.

The CDR3 DNA reads TGCGCCAGCAGCCACCCTAAGGGGGGGAGTAGGGCCAAAAACATTCAGTACTTC. This codes for CASSHPKGGSRAKNIQYF. J is TRBJ2-4 and V is TRBV4-1; tentative D call: TRBD2 (7 bases). CDR1 and CDR2 from the germline V gene are MGHRA and YSYEKL. Trimming left V 3 bases short and J 1 base short, with 19 bases between. The CDR3 runs 18 residues.